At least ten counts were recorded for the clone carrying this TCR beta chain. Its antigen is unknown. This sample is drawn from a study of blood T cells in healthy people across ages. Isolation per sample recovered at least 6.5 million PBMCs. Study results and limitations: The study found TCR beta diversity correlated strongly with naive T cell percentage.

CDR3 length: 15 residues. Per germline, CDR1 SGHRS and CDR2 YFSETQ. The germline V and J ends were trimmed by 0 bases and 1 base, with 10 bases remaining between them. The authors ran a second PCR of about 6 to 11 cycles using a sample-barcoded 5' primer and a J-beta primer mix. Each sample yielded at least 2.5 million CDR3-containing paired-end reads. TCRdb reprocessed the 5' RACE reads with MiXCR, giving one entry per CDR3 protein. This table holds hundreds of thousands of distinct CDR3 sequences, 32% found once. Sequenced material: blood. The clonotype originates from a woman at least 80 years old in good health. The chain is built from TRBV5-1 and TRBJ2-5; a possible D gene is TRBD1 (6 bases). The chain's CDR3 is CASSLAGQTQETQYF. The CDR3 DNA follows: TGCGCCAGCAGCTTGGCGGGACAAACCCAAGAGACCCAGTACTTC.